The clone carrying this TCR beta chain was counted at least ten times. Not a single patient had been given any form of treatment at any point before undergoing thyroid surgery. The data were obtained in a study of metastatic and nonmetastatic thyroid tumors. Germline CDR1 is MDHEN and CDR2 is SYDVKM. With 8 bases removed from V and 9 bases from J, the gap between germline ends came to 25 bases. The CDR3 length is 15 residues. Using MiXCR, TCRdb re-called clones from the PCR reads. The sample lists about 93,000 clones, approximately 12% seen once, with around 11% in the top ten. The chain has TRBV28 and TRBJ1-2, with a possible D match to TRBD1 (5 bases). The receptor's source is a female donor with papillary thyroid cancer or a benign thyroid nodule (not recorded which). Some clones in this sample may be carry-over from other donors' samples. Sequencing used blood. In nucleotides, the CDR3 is TGTGCCAGCCAAAAGTCGGGGGGGACCGGGTTGAGCTACACCTTC. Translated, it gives CASQKSGGTGLSYTF.